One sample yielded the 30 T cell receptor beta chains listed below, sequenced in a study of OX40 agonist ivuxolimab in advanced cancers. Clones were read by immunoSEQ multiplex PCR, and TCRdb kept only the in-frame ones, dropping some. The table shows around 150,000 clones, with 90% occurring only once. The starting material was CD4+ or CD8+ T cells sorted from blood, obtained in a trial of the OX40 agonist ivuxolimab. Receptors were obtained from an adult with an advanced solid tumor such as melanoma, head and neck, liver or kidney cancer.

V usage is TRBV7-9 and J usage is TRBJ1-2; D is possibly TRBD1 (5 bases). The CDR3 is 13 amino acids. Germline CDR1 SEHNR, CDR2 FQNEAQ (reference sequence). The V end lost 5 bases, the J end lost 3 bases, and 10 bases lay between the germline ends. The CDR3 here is CASSPRGDYGYTF. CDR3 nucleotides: TGTGCCAGCAGCCCAAGAGGGGACTATGGCTACACCTTC. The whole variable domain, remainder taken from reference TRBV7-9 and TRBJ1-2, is DTGVSQNPRHKITKRGQNVTFRCDPISEHNRLYWYRQTLGQGPEFLTYFQNEAQLEKSRLLSDRFSAERPKGSFSTLEIQRTEQGDSAMYLCASSPRGDYGYTFGSGTRLTVV.

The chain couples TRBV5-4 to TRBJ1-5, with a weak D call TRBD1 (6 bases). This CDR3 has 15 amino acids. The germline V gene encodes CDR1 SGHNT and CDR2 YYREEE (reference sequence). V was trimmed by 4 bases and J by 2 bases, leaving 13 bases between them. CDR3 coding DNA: TGTGCCAGCAGCCTATGGGACACGGGCAATCAGCCCCAGCATTTT. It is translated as CASSLWDTGNQPQHF.

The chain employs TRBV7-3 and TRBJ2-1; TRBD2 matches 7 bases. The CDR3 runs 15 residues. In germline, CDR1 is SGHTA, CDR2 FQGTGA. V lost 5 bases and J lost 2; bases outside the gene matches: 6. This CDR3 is CASSQTGTTYNEQFF. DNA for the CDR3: TGTGCCAGCAGCCAAACCGGGACTACCTACAATGAGCAGTTCTTC. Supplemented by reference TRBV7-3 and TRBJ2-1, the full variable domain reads GAGVSQTPSNKVTEKGKYVELRCDPISGHTALYWYRQSLGQGPEFLIYFQGTGAADDSGLPNDRFFAVRPEGSVSTLKIQRTERGDSAVYLCASSQTGTTYNEQFFGPGTRLTVL.

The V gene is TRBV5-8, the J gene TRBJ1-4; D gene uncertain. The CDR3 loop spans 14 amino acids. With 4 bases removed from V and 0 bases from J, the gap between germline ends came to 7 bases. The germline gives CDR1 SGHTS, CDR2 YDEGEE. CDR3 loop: CASSPTATNEKLFF. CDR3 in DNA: TGTGCCAGCAGCCCGACTGCAACTAATGAAAAACTGTTTTTT.

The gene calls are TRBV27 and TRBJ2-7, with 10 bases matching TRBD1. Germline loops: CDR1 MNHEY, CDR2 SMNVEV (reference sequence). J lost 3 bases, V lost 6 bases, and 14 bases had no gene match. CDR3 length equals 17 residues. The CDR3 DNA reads TGTGCCAGCAGCACCCGGGACAGGGGTAAATTTAGCTACGAGCAGTACTTC. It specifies CASSTRDRGKFSYEQYF.

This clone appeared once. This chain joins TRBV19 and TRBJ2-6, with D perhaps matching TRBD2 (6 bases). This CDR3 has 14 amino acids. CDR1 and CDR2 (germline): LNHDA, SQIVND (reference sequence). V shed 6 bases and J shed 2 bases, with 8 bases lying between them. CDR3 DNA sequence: TGTGCCAGTAGGGAGGGCGCTGGGGCCAACGTCCTGACTTTC. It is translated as CASREGAGANVLTF.

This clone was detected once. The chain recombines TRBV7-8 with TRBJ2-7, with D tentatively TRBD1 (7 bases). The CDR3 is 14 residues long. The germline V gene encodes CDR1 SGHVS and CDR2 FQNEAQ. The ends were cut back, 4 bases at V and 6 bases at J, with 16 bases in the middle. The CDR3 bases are TGTGCCAGCAGCTCCAACAGGGGACTGAGCGAGCAGTACTTC. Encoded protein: CASSSNRGLSEQYF.

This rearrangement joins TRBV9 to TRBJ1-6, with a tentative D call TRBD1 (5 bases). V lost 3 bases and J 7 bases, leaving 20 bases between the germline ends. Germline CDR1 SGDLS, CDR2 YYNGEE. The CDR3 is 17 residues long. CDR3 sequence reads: CASSGGTGPSLNSPLHF. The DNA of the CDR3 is TGTGCCAGCAGCGGGGGGACGGGTCCCTCCCTAAATTCACCCCTCCACTTT.

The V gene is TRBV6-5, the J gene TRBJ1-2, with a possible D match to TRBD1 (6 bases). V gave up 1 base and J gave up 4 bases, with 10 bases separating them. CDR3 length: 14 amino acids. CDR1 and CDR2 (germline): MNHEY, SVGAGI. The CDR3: CASSYLQGTYGYTF. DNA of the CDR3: TGTGCCAGCAGTTACTTGCAGGGGACCTATGGCTACACCTTC.

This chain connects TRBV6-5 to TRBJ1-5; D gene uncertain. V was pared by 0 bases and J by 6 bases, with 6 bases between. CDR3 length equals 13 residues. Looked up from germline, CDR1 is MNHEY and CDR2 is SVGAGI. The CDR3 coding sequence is TGTGCCAGCAGTTACTCTATGGCTCAGCCCCAGCATTTT. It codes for CASSYSMAQPQHF.

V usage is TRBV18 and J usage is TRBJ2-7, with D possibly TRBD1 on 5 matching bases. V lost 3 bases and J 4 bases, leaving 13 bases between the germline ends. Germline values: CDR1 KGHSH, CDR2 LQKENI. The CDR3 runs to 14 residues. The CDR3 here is CASSPGPGIYEQYF. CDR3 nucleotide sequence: TGTGCCAGCTCACCCGGCCCAGGGATATACGAGCAGTACTTC.

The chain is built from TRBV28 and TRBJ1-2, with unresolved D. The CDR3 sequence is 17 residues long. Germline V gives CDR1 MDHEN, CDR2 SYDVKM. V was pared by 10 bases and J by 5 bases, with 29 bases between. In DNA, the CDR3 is TGTGCCACCCAATCCAGGTCTACCCCAACACCCCCATATGGCTACACCTTC. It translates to CATQSRSTPTPPYGYTF.

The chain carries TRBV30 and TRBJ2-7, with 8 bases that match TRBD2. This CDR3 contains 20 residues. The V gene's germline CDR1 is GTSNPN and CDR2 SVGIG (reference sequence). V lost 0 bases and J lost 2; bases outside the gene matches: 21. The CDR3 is CAWSVRPGVAGSPSPYEQYF. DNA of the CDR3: TGTGCCTGGAGTGTAAGACCCGGGGTAGCGGGGAGTCCCTCCCCCTACGAGCAGTACTTC.

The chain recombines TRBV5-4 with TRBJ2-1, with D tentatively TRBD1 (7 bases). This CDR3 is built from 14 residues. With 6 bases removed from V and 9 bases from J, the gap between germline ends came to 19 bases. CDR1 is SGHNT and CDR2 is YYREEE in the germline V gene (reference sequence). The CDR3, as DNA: TGTGCCAGCACCCCCCTACTGGAGGGGGCTGAGCAGTTCTTC. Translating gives CASTPLLEGAEQFF. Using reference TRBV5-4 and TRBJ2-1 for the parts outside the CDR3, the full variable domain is ETGVTQSPTHLIKTRGQQVTLRCSSQSGHNTVSWYQQALGQGPQFIFQYYREEENGRGNFPPRFSGLQFPNYSSELNVNALELDDSALYLCASTPLLEGAEQFFGPGTRLTVL.

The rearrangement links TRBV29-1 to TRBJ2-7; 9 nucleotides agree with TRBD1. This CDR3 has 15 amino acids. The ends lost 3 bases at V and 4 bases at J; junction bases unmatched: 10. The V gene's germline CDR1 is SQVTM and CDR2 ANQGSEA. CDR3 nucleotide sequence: TGCAGCGTTGATGGCCGGACAGGGGACCCATACGAGCAGTACTTC. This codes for CSVDGRTGDPYEQYF.

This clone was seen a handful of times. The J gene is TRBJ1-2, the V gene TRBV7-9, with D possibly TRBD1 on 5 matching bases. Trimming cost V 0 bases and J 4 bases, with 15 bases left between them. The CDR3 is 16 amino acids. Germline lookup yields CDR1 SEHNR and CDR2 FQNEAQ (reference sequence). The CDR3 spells CASSLARGRAVYGYTF. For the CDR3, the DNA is TGTGCCAGCAGCTTAGCGCGGGGCAGGGCGGTCTATGGCTACACCTTC.

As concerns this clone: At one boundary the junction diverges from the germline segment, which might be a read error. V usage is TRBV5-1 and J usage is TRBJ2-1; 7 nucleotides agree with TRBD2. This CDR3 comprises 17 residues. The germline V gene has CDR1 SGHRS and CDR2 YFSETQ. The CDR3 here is CASSLGIGAGAGNQQFF. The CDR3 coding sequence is TGCGCCAGCAGCTTGGGGATTGGCGCGGGAGCCGGCAATCAGCAGTTCTTC.

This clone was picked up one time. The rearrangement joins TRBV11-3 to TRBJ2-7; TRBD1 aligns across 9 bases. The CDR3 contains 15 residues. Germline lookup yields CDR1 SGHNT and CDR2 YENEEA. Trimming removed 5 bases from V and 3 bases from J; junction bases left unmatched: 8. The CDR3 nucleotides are TGTGCCAGCAGCAGACCCGGGACAGGGTTCTACGAGCAGTACTTC. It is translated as CASSRPGTGFYEQYF.

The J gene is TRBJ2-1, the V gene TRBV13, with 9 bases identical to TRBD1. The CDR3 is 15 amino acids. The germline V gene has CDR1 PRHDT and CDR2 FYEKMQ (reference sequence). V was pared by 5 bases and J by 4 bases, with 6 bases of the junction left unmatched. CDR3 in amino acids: CASSISDRGYNEQFF. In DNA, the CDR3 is TGTGCCAGCAGCATCTCGGACAGGGGATACAATGAGCAGTTCTTC.

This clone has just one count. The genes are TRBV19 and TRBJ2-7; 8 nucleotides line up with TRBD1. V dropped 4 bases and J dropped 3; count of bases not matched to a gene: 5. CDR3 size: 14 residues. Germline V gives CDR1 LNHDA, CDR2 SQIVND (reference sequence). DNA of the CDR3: TGTGCCAGTAGTACCGGGACAGGTAACTACGAGCAGTACTTC. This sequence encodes CASSTGTGNYEQYF.

CDR3 sequence: CASSLEVGNYGYTF. As DNA, the CDR3 is TGCGCCAGCAGCTTGGAGGTGGGAAATTATGGCTACACCTTC. The V call is TRBV5-1, the J call TRBJ1-2; D is ambiguous. Germline V gene lookup returns CDR1 SGHRS and CDR2 YFSETQ. The CDR3 is 14 amino acids. V was shortened by 0 bases and J by 5 bases, with 11 bases between the two germline ends.

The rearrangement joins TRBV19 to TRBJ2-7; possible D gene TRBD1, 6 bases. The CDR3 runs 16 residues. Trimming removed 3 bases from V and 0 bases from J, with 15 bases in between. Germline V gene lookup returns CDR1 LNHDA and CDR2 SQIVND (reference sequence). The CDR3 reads CASSIPPGRGSYEQYF. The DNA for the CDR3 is TGTGCCAGTAGTATCCCCCCCGGCAGGGGCTCCTACGAGCAGTACTTC.

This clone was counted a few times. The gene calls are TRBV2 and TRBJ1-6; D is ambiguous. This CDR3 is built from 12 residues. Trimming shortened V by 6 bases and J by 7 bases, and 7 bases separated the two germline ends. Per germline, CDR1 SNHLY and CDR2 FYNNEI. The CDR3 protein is CASSRGNSPLHF. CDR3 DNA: TGTGCCAGCAGCCGTGGGAATTCACCCCTCCACTTT.

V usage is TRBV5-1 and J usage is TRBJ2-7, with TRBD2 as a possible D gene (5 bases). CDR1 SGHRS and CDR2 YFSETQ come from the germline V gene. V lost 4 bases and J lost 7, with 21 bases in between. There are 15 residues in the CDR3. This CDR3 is CASSGEVLRTGEQYF. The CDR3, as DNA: TGCGCCAGCAGCGGGGAAGTCCTACGGACGGGGGAGCAGTACTTC.

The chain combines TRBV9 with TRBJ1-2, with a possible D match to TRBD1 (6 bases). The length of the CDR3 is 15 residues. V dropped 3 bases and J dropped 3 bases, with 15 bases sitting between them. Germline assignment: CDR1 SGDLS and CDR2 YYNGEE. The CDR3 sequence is CASSARQDSYYGYTF. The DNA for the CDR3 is TGTGCCAGCAGCGCTCGACAGGACTCATACTATGGCTACACCTTC. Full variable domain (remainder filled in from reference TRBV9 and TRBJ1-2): DSGVTQTPKHLITATGQRVTLRCSPRSGDLSVYWYQQSLDQGLQFLIQYYNGEERAKGNILERFSAQQFPDLHSELNLSSLELGDSALYFCASSARQDSYYGYTFGSGTRLTVV.

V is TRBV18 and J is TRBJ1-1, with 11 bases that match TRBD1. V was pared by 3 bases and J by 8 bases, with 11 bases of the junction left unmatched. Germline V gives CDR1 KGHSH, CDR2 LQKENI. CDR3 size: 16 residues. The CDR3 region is CASSPAGQGARGEAFF. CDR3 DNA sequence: TGTGCCAGCTCACCCGCCGGACAGGGGGCAAGGGGGGAAGCTTTCTTT.

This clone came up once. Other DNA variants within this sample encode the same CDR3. The DNA of the CDR3 is TGTGCCAGCAGTTTAAGGGACGGAGTTGAAGCTTTCTTT. Amino acids: CASSLRDGVEAFF. The chain recombines TRBV27 with TRBJ1-1; D possibly corresponds to TRBD1 (5 bases). V was cut by 2 bases and J by 7 bases, with 11 bases left in between. The CDR3 has 13 amino acids. Germline assignment: CDR1 MNHEY and CDR2 SMNVEV (reference sequence).

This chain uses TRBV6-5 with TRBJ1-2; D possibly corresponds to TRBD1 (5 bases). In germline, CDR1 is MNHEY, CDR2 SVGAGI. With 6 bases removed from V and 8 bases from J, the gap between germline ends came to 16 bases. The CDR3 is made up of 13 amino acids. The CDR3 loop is CASRIQGAGGYTF. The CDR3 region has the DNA TGTGCCAGCAGGATCCAGGGCGCGGGAGGCTACACCTTC.

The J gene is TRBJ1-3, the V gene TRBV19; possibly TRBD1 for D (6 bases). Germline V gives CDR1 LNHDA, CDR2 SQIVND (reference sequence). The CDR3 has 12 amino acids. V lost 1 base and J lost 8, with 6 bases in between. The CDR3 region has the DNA TGTGCCAGTAGTATAGCAGGGGACACCATATATTTT. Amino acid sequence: CASSIAGDTIYF.

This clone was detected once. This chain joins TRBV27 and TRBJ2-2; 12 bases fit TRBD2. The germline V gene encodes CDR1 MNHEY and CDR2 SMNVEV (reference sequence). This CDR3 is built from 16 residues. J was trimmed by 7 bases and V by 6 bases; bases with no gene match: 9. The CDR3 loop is CASSPLAGGTYGELFF. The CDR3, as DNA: TGTGCCAGCAGCCCTCTAGCGGGAGGGACGTACGGGGAGCTGTTTTTT.